This T cell receptor beta chain was captured in a study of shared clonotypes between healthy human individuals. Turning to the study itself: Donors were a couple of women and three men aged 18 to 49. The study's findings and limits: The sole specimen, blood, was sampled, and tissue repertoires likely differ. Only a few donors were included, so the genetic and exposure-history diversity represented was limited.

Trimming pared 6 bases from V and 4 bases from J, leaving 11 bases between. Germline V gene sequence: CDR1 SGHRS, CDR2 YFSETQ. CDR3 size: 13 residues. As regards this clone: Its cognate antigen is unknown.

The method was immunoSEQ multiplex PCR; TCRdb's version includes in-frame clones alone and lacks a portion of them. This table holds millions of clones, 93% found once. All participating donors were Caucasian adults from Nashville, Tennessee. This chain links TRBV5-1 with TRBJ2-1, with D unclear. Specimen: naive CD4+ T cells from PBMCs. Subset reported: CD45RA+ positively selected. The clonotype was recovered from a man aged 18 to 29 in good health. Some clones in this sample may be carry-over from other donors' samples. As DNA, the CDR3 is TGCGCCAGCATGGCAGAAAGATACAATGAGCAGTTCTTC. Protein: CASMAERYNEQFF.